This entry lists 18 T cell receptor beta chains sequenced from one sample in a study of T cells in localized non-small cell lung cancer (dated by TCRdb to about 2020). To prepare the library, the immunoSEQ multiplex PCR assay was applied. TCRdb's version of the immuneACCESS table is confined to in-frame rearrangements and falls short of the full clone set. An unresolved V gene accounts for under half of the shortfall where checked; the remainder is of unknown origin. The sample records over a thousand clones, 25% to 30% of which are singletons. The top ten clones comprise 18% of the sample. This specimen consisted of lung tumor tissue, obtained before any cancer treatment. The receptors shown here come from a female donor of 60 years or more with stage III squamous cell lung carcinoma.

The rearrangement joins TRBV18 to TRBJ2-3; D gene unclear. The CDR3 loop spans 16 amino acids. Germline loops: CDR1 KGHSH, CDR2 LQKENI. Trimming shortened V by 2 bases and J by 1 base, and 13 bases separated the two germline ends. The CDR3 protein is CASSPFSAAGTDTQYF. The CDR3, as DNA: TGTGCCAGCTCACCATTCAGCGCGGCCGGCACAGATACGCAGTATTTT.

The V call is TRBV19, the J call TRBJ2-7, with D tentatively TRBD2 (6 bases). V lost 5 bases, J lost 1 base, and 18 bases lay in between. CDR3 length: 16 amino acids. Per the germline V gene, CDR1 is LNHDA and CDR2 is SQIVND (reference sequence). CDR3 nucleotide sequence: TGTGCCAGTAGTCCCGCGGGACTCCTTACTTCCTACGAGCAGTACTTC. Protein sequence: CASSPAGLLTSYEQYF.

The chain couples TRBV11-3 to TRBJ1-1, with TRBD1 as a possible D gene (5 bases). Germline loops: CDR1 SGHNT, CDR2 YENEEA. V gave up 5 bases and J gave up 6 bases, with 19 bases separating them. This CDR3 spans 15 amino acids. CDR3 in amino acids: CASSGRDREVPEAFF. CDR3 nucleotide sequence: TGTGCCAGCAGCGGAAGAGACAGAGAAGTTCCTGAAGCTTTCTTT. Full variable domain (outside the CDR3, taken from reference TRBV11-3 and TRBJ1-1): EAGVVQSPRYKIIEKKQPVAFWCNPISGHNTLYWYLQNLGQGPELLIRYENEEAVDDSQLPKDRFSAERLKGVDSTLKIQPAELGDSAVYLCASSGRDREVPEAFFGQGTRLTVV.

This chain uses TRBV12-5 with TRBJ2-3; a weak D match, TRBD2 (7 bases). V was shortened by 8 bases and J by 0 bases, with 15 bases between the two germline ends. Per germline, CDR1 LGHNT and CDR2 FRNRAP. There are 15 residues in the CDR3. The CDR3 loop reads CASTKGGGSTDTQYF. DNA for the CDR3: TGTGCTAGTACCAAGGGGGGGGGTAGCACAGATACGCAGTATTTT.

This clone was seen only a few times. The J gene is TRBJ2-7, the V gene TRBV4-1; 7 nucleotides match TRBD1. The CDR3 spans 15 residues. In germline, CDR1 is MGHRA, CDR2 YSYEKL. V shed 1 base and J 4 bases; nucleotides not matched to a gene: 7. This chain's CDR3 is CASSQGFTGVYEQYF. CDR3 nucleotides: TGCGCCAGCAGCCAAGGGTTTACAGGGGTGTACGAGCAGTACTTC.

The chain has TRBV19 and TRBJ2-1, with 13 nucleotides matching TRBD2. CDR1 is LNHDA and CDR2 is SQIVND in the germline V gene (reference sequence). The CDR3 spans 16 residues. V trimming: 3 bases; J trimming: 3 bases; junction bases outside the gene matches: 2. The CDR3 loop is CASSIWTSGGYNEQFF. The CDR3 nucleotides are TGTGCCAGTAGTATTTGGACTAGCGGGGGCTACAATGAGCAGTTCTTC.

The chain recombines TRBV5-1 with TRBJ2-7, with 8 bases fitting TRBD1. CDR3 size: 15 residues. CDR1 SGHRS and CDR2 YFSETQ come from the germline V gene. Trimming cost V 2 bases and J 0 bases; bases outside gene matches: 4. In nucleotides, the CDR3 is TGCGCCAGCAGCTTAGACAGGGGATACTCCTACGAGCAGTACTTC. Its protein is CASSLDRGYSYEQYF.

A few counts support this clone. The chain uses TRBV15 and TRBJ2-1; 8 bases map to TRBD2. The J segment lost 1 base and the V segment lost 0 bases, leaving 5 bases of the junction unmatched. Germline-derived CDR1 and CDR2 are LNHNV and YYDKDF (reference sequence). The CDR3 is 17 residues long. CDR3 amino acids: CATSRDPLAGSYNEQFF. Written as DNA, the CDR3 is TGTGCCACCAGCAGAGATCCCTTAGCGGGGTCCTACAATGAGCAGTTCTTC.

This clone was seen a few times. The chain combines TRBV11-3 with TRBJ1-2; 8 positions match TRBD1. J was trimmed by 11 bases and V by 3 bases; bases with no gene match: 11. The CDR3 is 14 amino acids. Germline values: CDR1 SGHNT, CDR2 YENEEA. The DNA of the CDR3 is TGTGCCAGCAGCTTTCTTCCGGGACAGGCGATGTACACCTTC. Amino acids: CASSFLPGQAMYTF.

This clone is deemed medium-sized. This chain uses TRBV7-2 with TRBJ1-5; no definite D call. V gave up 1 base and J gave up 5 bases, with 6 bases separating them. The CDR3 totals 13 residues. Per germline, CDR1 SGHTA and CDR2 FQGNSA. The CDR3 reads CASSLGRDQPQHF. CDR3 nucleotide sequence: TGTGCCAGCAGCTTAGGGCGGGATCAGCCCCAGCATTTT.

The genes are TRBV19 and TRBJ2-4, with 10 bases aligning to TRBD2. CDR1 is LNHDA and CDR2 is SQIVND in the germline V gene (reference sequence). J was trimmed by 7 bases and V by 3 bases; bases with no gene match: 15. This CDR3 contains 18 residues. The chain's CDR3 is CASSITNQREGRGNIQYF. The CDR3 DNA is TGTGCCAGTAGTATTACGAATCAGCGGGAGGGCCGAGGGAACATTCAGTACTTC.

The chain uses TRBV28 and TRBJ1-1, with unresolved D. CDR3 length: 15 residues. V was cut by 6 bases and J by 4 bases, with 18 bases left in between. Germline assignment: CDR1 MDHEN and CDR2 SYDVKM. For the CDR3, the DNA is TGTGCCAGCAGCCCCCGGGGTGGGTGGGGCACTGAAGCTTTCTTT. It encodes CASSPRGGWGTEAFF.

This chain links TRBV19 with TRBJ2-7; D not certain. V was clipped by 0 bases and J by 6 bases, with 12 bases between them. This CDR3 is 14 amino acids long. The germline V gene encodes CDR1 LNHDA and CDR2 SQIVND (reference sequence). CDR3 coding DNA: TGTGCCAGTAGTATAGATTTGGGTTTGGGCGAGCAGTACTTC. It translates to CASSIDLGLGEQYF. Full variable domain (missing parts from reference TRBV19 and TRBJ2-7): DGGITQSPKYLFRKEGQNVTLSCEQNLNHDAMYWYRQDPGQGLRLIYYSQIVNDFQKGDIAEGYSVSREKKESFPLTVTSAQKNPTAFYLCASSIDLGLGEQYFGPGTRLTVT.

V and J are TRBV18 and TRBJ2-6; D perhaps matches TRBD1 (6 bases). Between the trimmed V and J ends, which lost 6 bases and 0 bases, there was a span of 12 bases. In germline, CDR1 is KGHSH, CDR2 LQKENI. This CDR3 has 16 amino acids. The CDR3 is CASSQGFRSGANVLTF. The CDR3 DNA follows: TGTGCCAGCTCCCAGGGGTTTCGCTCTGGGGCCAACGTCCTGACTTTC.

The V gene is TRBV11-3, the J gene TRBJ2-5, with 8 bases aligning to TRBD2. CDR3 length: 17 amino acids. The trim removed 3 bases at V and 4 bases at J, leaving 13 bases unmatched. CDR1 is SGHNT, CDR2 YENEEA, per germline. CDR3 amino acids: CASSFITTPGGPETQYF. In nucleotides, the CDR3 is TGTGCCAGCAGCTTTATCACAACACCGGGGGGGCCAGAGACCCAGTACTTC.

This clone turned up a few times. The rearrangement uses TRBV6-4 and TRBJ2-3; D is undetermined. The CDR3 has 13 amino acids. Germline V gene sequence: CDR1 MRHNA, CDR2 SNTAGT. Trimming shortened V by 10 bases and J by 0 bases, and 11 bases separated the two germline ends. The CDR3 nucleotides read TGTGCCATCAGAGGAGTAAGCACAGATACGCAGTATTTT. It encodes CAIRGVSTDTQYF.

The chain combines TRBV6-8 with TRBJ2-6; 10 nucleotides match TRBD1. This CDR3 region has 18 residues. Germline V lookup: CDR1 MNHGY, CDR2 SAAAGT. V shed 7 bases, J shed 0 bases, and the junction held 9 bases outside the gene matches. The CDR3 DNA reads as TGTGCCAGCATCAGCCCGGGACAGGGGCCCTCTGGGGCCAACGTCCTGACTTTC. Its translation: CASISPGQGPSGANVLTF.

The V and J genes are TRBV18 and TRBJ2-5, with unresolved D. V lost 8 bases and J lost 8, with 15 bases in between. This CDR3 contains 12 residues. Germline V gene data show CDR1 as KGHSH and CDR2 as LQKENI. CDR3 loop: CASTAPRGTQYF. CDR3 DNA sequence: TGTGCCAGCACCGCCCCTCGTGGTACCCAGTACTTC.